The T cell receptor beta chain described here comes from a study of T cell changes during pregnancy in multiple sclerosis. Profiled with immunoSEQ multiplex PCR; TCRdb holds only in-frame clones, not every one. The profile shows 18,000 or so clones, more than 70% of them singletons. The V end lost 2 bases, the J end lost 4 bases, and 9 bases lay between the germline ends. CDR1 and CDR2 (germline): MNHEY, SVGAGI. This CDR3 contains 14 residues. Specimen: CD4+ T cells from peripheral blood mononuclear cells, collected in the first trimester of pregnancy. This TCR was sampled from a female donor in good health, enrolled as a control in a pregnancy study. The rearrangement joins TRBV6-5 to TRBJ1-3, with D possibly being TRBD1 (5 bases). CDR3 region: CASSYAGVGNTIYF. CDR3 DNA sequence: TGTGCCAGCAGTTACGCGGGGGTAGGAAACACCATATATTTT.